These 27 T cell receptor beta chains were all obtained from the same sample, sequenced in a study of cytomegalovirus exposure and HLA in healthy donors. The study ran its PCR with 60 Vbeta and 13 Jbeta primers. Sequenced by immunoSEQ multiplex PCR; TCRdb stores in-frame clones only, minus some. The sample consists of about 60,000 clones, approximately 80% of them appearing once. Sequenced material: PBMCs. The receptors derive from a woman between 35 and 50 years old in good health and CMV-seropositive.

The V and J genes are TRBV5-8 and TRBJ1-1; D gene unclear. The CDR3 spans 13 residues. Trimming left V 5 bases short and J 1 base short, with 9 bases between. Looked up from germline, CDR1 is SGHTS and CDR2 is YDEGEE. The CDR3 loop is CASRIRGNTEAFF. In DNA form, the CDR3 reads TGTGCCAGCAGGATCCGGGGGAACACTGAAGCTTTCTTT.

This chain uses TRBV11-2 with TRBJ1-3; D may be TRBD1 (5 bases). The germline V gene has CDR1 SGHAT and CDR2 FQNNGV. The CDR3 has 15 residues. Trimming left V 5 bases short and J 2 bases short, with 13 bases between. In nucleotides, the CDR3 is TGTGCCAGCAGCCCGCGGACAAGCACTGGAAACACCATATATTTT. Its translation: CASSPRTSTGNTIYF.

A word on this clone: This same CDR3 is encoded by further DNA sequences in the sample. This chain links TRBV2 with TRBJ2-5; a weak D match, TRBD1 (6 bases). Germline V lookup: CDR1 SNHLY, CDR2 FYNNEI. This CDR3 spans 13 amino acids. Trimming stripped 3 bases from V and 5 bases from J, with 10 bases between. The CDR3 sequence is CASSEGAWETQYF. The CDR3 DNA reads TGTGCCAGCAGTGAGGGGGCCTGGGAGACCCAGTACTTC.

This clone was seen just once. Here the CDR3 DNA reads TGTGCCAGCAGCCAAGTCAGGGGCTACAATGAGCAGTTCTTC. Protein: CASSQVRGYNEQFF. This sequence joins TRBV14 and TRBJ2-1; D is perhaps TRBD1 (6 bases). Germline V lookup: CDR1 SGHDN, CDR2 FVKESK. CDR3 length: 14 amino acids. With 1 base removed from V and 3 bases from J, the gap between germline ends came to 7 bases.

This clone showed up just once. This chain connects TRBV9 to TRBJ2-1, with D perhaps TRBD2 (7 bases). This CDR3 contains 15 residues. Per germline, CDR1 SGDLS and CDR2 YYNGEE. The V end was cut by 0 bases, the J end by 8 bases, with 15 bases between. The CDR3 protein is CASSVGWGGQHEQFF. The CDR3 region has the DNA TGTGCCAGCAGCGTAGGGTGGGGGGGCCAACATGAGCAGTTCTTC.

DNA for the CDR3: TGTGCCAGCAGCGCCCGGGGAGATCAGCCCCAGCATTTT. Protein sequence: CASSARGDQPQHF. The rearrangement links TRBV7-2 to TRBJ1-5; no clear D. Trimming removed 5 bases at V and 5 bases at J, with 10 bases between. This CDR3 contains 13 residues. Germline V gives CDR1 SGHTA, CDR2 FQGNSA.

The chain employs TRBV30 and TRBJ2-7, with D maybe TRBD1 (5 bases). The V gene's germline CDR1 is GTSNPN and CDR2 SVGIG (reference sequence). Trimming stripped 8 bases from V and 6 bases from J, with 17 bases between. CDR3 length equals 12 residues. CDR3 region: CAQKAGPGEQYF. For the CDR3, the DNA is TGTGCCCAAAAGGCAGGGCCAGGCGAGCAGTACTTC. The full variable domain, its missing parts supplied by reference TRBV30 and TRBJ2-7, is SQTIHQWPATLVQPVGSPLSLECTVEGTSNPNLYWYRQAAGRGLQLLFYSVGIGQISSEVPQNLSASRPQDRQFILSSKKLLLSDSGFYLCAQKAGPGEQYFGPGTRLTVT.

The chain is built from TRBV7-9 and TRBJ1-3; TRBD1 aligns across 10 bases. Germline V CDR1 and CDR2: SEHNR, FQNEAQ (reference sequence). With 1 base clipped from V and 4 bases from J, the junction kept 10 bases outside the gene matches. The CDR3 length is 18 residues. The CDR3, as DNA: TGTGCCAGCAGCTTAGTGGGGGGACAGGGGCTCCCCGGAAACACCATATATTTT. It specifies CASSLVGGQGLPGNTIYF.

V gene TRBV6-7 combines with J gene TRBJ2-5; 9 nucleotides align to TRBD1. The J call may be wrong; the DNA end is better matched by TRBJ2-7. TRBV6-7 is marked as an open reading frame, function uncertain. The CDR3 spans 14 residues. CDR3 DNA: TGTGCCAGCAGTACCTACAGGGGGCGCGGCGAGCAGTACTTC. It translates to CASSTYRGRGEQYF.

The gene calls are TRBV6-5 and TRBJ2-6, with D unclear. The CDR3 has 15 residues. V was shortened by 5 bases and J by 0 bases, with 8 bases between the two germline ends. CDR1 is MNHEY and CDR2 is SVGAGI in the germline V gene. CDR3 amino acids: CASSGRNSGANVLTF. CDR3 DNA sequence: TGTGCCAGCAGTGGGCGTAACTCTGGGGCCAACGTCCTGACTTTC.

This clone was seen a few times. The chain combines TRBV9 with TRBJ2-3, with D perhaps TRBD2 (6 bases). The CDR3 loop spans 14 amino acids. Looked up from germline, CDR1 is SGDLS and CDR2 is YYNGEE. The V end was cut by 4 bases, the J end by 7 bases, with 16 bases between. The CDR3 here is CASSPGTSSYTQYF. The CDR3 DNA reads TGTGCCAGCAGCCCCGGGACTTCCTCATATACGCAGTATTTT.

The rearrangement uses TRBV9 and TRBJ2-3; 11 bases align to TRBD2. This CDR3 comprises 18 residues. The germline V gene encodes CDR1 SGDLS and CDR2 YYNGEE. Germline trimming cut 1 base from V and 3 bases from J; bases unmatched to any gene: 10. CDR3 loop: CASSVLASGGMKTDTQYF. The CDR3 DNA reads TGTGCCAGCAGCGTATTGGCTAGCGGGGGGATGAAAACAGATACGCAGTATTTT.

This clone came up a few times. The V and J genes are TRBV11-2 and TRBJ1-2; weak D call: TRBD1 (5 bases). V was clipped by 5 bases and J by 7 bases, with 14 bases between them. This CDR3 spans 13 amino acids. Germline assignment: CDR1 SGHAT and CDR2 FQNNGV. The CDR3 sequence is CASSPSRGSGYTF. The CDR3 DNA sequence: TGTGCCAGCAGCCCGTCAAGGGGCTCTGGCTACACCTTC.

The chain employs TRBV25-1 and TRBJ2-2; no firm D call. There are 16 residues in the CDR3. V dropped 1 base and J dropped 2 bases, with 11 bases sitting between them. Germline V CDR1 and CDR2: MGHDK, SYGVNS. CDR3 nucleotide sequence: TGTGCCAGCAGTGAATTAGGAGTCGGAAACACCGGGGAGCTGTTTTTT. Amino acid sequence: CASSELGVGNTGELFF. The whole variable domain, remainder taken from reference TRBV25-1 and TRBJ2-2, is EADIYQTPRYLVIGTGKKITLECSQTMGHDKMYWYQQDPGMELHLIHYSYGVNSTEKGDLSSESTVSRIRTEHFPLTLESARPSHTSQYLCASSELGVGNTGELFFGEGSRLTVL.

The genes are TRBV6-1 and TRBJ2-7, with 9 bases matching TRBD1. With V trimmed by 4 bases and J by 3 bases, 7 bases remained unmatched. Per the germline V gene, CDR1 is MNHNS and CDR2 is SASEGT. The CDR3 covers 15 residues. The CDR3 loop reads CASSGIGTGFYEQYF. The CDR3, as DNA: TGTGCCAGCAGTGGGATCGGGACAGGGTTCTACGAGCAGTACTTC.

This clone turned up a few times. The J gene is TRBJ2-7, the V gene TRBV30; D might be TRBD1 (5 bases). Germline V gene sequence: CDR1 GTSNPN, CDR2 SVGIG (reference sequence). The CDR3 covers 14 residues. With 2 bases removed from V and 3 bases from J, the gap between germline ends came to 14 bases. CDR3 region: CAWSRPGFFYEQYF. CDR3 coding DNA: TGTGCCTGGAGTCGGCCAGGGTTCTTCTACGAGCAGTACTTC.

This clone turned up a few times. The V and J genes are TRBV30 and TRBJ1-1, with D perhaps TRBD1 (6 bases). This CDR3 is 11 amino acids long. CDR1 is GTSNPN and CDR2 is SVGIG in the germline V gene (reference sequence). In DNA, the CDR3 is TGTGGAGGGGGGGGCGGACGTGAAGCTTTCTTT. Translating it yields CGGGGGREAFF.

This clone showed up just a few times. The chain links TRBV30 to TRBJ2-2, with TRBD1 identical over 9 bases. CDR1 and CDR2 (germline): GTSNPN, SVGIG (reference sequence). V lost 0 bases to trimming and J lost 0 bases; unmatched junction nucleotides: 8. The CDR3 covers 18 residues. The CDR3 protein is CAWSVIWGQGANTGELFF. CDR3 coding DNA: TGTGCCTGGAGTGTAATTTGGGGACAGGGTGCGAACACCGGGGAGCTGTTTTTT.

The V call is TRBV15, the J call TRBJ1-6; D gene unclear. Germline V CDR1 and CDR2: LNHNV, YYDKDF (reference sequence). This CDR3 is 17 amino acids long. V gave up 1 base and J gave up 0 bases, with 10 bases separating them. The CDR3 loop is CATSRVSGSSYNSPLHF. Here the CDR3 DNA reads TGTGCCACCAGCAGAGTGTCGGGGAGCTCCTATAATTCACCCCTCCACTTT.

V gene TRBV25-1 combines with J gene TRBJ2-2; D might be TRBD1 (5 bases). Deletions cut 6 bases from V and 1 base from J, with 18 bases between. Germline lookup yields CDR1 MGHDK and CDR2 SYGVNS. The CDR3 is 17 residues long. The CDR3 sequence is CASRKPCGAENTGELFF. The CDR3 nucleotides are TGTGCCAGCAGAAAACCGTGTGGGGCTGAGAACACCGGGGAGCTGTTTTTT.

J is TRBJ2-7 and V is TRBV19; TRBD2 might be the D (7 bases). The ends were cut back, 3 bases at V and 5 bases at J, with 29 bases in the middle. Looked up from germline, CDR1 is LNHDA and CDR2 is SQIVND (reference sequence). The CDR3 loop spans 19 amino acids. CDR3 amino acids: CASSIGGGALIQNLHEQYF. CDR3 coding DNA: TGTGCCAGTAGTATTGGTGGGGGGGCCCTCATCCAGAATCTCCACGAGCAGTACTTC.

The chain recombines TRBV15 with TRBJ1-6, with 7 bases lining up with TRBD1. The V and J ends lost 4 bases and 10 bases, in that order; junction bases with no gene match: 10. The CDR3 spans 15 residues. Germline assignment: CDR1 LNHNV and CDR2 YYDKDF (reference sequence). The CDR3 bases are TGTGCCACCAGCACAGGGGGTGGGGTTAAATCACCCCTCCACTTT. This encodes CATSTGGGVKSPLHF.

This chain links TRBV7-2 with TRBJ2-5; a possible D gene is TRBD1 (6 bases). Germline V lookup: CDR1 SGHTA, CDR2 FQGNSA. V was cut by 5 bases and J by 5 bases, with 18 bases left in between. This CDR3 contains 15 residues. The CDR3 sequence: CASSPNRVTAETQYF. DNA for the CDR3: TGTGCCAGCAGCCCAAACAGGGTTACGGCGGAGACCCAGTACTTC.

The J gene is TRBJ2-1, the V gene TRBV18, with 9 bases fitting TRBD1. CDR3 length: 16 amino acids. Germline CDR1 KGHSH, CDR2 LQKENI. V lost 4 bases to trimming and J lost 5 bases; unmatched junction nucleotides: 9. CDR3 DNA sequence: TGTGCCAGCTCACGATCCCGGGACAGGGTCAACAATGAGCAGTTCTTC. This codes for CASSRSRDRVNNEQFF.

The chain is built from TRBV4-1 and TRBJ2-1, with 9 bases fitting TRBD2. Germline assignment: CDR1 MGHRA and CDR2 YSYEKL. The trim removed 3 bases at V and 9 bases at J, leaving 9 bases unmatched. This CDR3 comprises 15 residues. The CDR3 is CASSQGRGGPSEQFF. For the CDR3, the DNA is TGCGCCAGCAGCCAGGGGCGGGGGGGCCCCAGTGAGCAGTTCTTC.

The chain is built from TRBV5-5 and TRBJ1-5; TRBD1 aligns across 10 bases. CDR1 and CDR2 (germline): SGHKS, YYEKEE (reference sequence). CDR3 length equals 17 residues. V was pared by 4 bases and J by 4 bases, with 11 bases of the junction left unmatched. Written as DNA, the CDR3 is TGTGCCAGCAGCCCTTGGGGACTGGACAGGGGGAATCAGCCCCAGCATTTT. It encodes CASSPWGLDRGNQPQHF.

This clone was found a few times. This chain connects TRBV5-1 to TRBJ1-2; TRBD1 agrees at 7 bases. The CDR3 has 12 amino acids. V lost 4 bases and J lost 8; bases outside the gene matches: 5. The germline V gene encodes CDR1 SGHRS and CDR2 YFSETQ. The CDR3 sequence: CASSPQGLGYTF. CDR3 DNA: TGCGCCAGCAGCCCACAGGGGTTAGGCTACACCTTC.